This record concerns one TCR beta chain sequence. Its binding antigen is unknown. No per-base quality is available; no much larger clone lies one base away. In the paper's terms, the treatment or condition label means: live attenuated yellow fever vaccine strain. At every blood-draw timepoint, two biological replicates of bulk PBMCs were collected. PBMCs were isolated from peripheral blood using a standard Ficoll-Paque protocol. RNA was extracted with TriZol from bulk PBMCs, CD4 and CD8 fractions, and dextramer-positive and dextramer-negative fractions. TCR cDNA was synthesized by 5'RACE template switching, which introduced a universal primer site and unique molecular identifiers. Priming of cDNA synthesis was performed from both the TCR alpha and TCR beta constant segments. Library amplification used two PCR steps, and the second PCR step added sample barcodes and sequencing adapters. Libraries were sequenced on Illumina HiSeq 2500 (2x100 bp) or NovaSeq (2x150 bp). From the authors' description of their analysis: Reads were demultiplexed and collapsed into UMI consensus sequences with MIGEC, and V(D)J alignment was performed with MiXCR. Vaccine-responding clonotypes were defined with edgeR using replicate PBMC samples, requiring FDR below 0.01 and a log2 fold change above 5 up to day 15. Each bulk clonotype received a CD4 or CD8 identity based on whether the sequenced CD4 or CD8 repertoire contained that clonotype at higher abundance. In-frame beta chains were kept once TCRdb had trimmed the public reads at Q25 with fastp and called clones with MiXCR. Every CDR3 protein is listed once, alongside the most common genes and DNA of its rows. The V and J calls, along with clone size, are taken from TCRdb and not from the paper's own processing. In this sample the table shows 550,000 or so distinct CDR3 sequences, roughly 21% of which occur a single time. The ten largest clones take up roughly an eighth of the sample.

This sample is drawn from a study of T cells after yellow fever vaccination (dated by TCRdb to about 2019). As for the study more broadly: Libraries from fractions with low cell numbers were prepared with the SMART-Seq v4 Ultra Low Input RNA kit. Blood was collected at multiple timepoints before and after primary and secondary immunization, and bulk PBMC replicates and cell subsets were isolated. To follow T-cell clones before and after both primary and booster YFV17D yellow fever vaccination, bulk TCR alpha and beta repertoires underwent longitudinal sequencing. Two healthy male donors made up the cohort, one aged 18 to 29 years and the other aged 30 to 40 years.

Sequences SQVTM (CDR1) and ANQGSEA (CDR2) are obtained from the germline V gene. From V the trimming removes 2 bases and from J it removes 8 bases, while the gene matches leave 11 bases of the junction unaccounted for. There are 14 amino acids in the CDR3, from cysteine to phenylalanine inclusive. Only the CDR3 region is kept as DNA, spanning 42 bases read in frame from base 1. What the study reported, not specific to this receptor: After the booster, most clones that had expanded after primary vaccination were detected again (approximately 97% of CD4 and around nine tenths of CD8), suggesting broad maintenance of memory. A small share of clonotypes occurred in both CD4 and CD8 compartments, likely arising from convergent recombination. Only a couple of donors were included in the study, so the extent to which the findings can be generalized is limited. Computational filtering was needed because FACS-sorted repertoires could contain abundant contaminating clonotypes from the bulk population. Compared with the primary T-cell response, the secondary T-cell response was faster but weaker, reaching its peak on day 5 rather than on day 15.

The TCR sequence derives from a man aged 25-40 years who received the YFV17D yellow fever vaccine. The sequence links TRBV29-1 to TRBJ1-2; the junction holds 7 bases that match TRBD1. The starting material was PBMCs, obtained 15 days after the yellow fever booster vaccination. The DNA reads TGCAGCGTTGAACTCCGGGACAGCAGTGAGGGCTACACCTTC. This gives the protein CSVELRDSSEGYTF.